This entry describes one T cell receptor (beta chain). The target antigen is unknown. With 60 Vbeta and 13 Jbeta primers, the PCR was carried out. Method: immunoSEQ multiplex PCR; TCRdb's copy keeps in-frame clones and lacks some. The table lists under 70,000 clones, 65% to 80% of them singletons, with roughly 36% in the top ten. This record belongs to a study of cytomegalovirus exposure and HLA in healthy donors. Study in general: HLA-typed donors were the source of some 80 million unique TCRs, which an early data release held. General study findings and limits: Many donors shared some public TCRs, even though most TCR sequences were rare.

The CDR3 sequence is 15 residues long. Germline V CDR1 and CDR2: SGHTA, FQGNSA. Trimming removed 4 bases from V and 0 bases from J, with 12 bases in between. The sample comprised PBMCs. The gene calls are TRBV7-2 and TRBJ2-5; a possible D gene is TRBD2 (5 bases). This clonotype was obtained from a man in his forties in good health and CMV-seropositive. This CDR3 reads CASSSTAAHQETQYF. CDR3 DNA sequence: TGTGCCAGCAGCTCCACAGCGGCTCACCAAGAGACCCAGTACTTC.